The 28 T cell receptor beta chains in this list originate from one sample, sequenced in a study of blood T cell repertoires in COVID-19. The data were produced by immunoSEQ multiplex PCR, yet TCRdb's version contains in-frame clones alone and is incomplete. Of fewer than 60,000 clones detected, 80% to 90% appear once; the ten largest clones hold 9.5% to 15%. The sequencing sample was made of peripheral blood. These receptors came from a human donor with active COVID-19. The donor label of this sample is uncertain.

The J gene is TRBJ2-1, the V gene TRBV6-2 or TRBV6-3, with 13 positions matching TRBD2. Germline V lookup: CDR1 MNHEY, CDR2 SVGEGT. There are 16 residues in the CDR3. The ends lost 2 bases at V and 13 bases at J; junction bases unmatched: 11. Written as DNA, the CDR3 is TGTGCCAGCAGTTACAGGAGAGGACTAGCGGGAGCGGAACAGTTCTTC. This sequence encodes CASSYRRGLAGAEQFF.

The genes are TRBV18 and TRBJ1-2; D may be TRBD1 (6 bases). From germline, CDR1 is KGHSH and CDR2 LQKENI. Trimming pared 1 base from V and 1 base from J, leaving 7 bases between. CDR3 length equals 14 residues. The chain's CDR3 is CASSPRQDNYGYTF. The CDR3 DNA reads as TGTGCCAGCTCACCACGACAGGATAACTATGGCTACACCTTC.

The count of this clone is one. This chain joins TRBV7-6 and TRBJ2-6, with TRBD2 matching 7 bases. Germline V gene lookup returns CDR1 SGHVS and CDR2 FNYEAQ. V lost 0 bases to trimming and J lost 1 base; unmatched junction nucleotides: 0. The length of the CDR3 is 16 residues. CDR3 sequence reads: CASSLAGGSGANVLTF. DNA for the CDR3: TGTGCCAGCAGCTTAGCCGGGGGGTCTGGGGCCAACGTCCTGACTTTC.

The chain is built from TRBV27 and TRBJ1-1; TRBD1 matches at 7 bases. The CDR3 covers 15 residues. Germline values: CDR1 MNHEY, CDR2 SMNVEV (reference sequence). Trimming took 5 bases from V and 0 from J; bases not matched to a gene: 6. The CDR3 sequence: CASSTGQVMNTEAFF. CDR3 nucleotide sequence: TGTGCCAGCAGTACCGGACAGGTTATGAACACTGAAGCTTTCTTT.

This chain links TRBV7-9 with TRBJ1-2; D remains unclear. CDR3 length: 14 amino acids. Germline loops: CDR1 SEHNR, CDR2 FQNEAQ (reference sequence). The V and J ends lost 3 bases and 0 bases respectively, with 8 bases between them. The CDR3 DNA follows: TGTGCCAGCAGCTTGGGAGAGACTAACTATGGCTACACCTTC. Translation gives CASSLGETNYGYTF.

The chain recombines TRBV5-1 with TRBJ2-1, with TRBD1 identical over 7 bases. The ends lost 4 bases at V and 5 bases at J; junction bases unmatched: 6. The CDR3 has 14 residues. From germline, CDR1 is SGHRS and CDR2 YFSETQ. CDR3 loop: CASSTQGRDNEQFF. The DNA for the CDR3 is TGCGCCAGCAGCACACAGGGGCGGGACAATGAGCAGTTCTTC. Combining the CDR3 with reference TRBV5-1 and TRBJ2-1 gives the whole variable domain KAGVTQTPRYLIKTRGQQVTLSCSPISGHRSVSWYQQTPGQGLQFLFEYFSETQRNKGNFPGRFSGRQFSNSRSEMNVSTLELGDSALYLCASSTQGRDNEQFFGPGTRLTVL.

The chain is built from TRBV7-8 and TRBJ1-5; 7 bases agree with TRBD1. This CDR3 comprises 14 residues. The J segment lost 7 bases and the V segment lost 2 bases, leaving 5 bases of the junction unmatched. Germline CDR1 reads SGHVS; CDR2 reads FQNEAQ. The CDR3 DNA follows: TGTGCCAGCAGCTTAAGGAGGGGGCCCCAGCCCCAGCATTTT. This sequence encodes CASSLRRGPQPQHF.

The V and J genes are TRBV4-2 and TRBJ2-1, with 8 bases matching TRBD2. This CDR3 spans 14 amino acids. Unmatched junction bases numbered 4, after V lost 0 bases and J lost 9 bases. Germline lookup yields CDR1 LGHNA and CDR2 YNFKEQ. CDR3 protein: CASSQDGSGSEQFF. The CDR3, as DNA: TGTGCCAGCAGCCAAGATGGGAGCGGGAGTGAGCAGTTCTTC.

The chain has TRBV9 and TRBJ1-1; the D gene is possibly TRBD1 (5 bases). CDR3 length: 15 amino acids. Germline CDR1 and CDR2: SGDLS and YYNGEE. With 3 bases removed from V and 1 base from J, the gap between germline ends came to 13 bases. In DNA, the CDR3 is TGTGCCAGCAGCGGGGGGAGGGCCGAGAACACTGAAGCTTTCTTT. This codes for CASSGGRAENTEAFF.

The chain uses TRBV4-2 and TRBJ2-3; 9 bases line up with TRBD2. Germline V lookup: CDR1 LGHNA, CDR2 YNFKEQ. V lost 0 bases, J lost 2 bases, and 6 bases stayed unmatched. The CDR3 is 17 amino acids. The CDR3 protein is CASSQDGVAGVTDTQYF. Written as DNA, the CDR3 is TGTGCCAGCAGCCAAGATGGAGTAGCGGGGGTCACAGATACGCAGTATTTT.

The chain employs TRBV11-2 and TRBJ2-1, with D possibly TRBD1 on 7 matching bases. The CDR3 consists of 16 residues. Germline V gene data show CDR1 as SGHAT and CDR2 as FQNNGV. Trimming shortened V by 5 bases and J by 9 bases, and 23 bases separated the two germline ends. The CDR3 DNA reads TGTGCCAGCAGCCGAGGCGGGGACAGACGGTCAGGTGAGCAGTTCTTC. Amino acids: CASSRGGDRRSGEQFF.

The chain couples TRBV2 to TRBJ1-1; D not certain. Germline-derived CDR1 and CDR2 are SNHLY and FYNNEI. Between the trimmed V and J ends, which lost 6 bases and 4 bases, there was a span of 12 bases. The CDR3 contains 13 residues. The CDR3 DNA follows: TGTGCCAGCAGGATGAAAGAGGGCACTGAAGCTTTCTTT. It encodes CASRMKEGTEAFF.

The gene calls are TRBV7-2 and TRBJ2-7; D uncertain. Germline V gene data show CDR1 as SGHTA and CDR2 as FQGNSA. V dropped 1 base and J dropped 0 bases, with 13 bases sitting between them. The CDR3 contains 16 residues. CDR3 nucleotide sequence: TGTGCCAGCAGCTTAGTTCTGGCTAGTCCCTCCTACGAGCAGTACTTC. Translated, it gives CASSLVLASPSYEQYF.

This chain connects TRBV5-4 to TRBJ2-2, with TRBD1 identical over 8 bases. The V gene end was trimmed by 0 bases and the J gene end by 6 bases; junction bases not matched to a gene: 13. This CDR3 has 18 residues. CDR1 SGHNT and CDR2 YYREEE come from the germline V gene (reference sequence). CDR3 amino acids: CASSLAPTGEVEAGELFF. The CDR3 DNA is TGTGCCAGCAGCTTGGCTCCGACAGGGGAGGTGGAGGCCGGGGAGCTGTTTTTT.

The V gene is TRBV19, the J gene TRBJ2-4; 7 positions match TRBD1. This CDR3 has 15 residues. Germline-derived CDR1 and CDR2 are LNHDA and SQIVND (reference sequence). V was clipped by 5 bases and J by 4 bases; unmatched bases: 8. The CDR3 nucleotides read TGTGCCAGTAGTTCCGGCTTGGGACAGAAAAACATTCAGTACTTC. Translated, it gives CASSSGLGQKNIQYF.

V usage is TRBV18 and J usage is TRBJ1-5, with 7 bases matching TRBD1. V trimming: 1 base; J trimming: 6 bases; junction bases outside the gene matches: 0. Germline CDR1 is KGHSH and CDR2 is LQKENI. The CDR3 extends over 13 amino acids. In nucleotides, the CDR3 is TGTGCCAGCTCACCACAGGGGGCTCAGCCCCAGCATTTT. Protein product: CASSPQGAQPQHF. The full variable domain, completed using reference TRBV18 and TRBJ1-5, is NAGVMQNPRHLVRRRGQEARLRCSPMKGHSHVYWYRQLPEEGLKFMVYLQKENIIDESGMPKERFSAEFPKEGPSILRIQQVVRGDSAAYFCASSPQGAQPQHFGDGTRLSIL.

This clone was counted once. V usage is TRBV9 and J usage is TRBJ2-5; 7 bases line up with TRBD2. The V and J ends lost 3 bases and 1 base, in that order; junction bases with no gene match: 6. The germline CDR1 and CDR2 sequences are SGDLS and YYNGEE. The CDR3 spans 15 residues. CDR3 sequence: CASSAGGLIQETQYF. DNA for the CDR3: TGTGCCAGCAGCGCGGGGGGACTAATCCAAGAGACCCAGTACTTC.

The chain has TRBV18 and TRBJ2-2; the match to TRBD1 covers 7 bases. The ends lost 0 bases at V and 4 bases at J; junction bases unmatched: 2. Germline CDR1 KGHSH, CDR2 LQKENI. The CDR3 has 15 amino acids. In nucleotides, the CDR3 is TGTGCCAGCTCACCACCCACAGGGGCCACCGGGGAGCTGTTTTTT. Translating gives CASSPPTGATGELFF.

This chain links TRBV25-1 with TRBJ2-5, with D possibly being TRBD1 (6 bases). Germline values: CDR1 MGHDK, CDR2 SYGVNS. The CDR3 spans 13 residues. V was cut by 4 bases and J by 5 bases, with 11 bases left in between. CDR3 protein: CASSAQGMETQYF. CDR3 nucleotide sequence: TGTGCCAGCAGTGCACAGGGAATGGAGACCCAGTACTTC.

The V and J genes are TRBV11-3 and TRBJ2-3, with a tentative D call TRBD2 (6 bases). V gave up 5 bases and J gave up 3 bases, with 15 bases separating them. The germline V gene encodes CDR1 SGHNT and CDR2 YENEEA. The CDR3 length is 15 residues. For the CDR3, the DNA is TGTGCCAGCAGCCTCGGGACTGGAGAAACAGATACGCAGTATTTT. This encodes CASSLGTGETDTQYF. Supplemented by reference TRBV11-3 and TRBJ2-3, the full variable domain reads EAGVVQSPRYKIIEKKQPVAFWCNPISGHNTLYWYLQNLGQGPELLIRYENEEAVDDSQLPKDRFSAERLKGVDSTLKIQPAELGDSAVYLCASSLGTGETDTQYFGPGTRLTVL.

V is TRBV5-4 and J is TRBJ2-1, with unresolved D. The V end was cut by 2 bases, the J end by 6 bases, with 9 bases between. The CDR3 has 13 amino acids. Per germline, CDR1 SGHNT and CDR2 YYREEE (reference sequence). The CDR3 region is CASSFESLNEQFF. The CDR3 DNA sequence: TGTGCCAGCAGCTTTGAGTCCCTCAATGAGCAGTTCTTC.

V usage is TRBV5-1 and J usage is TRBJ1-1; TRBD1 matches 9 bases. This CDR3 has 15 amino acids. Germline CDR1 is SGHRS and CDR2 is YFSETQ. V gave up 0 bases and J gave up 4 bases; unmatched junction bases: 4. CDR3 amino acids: CASSLDPGQGTEAFF. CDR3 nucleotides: TGCGCCAGCAGCTTGGACCCGGGACAGGGCACTGAAGCTTTCTTT.

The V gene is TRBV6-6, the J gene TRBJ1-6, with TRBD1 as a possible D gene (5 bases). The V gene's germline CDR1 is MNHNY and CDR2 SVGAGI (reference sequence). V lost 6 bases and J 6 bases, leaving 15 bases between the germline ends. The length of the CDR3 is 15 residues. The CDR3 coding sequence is TGTGCCAGCAGCCACAGGACGGAGCCTAATTCACCCCTCCACTTT. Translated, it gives CASSHRTEPNSPLHF.

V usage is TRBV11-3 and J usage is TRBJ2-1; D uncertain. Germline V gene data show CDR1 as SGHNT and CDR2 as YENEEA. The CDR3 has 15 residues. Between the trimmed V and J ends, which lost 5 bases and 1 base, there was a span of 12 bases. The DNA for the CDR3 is TGTGCCAGCAGCGCCTACAGTAATTCCTACAATGAGCAGTTCTTC. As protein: CASSAYSNSYNEQFF.

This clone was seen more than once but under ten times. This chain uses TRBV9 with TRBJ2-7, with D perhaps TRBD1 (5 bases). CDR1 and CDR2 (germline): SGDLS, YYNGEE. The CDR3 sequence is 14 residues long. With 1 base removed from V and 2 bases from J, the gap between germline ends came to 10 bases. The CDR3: CASSVQGVPYEQYF. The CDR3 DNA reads TGTGCCAGCAGCGTACAAGGGGTCCCCTACGAGCAGTACTTC. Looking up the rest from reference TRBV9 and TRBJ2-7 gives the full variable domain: DSGVTQTPKHLITATGQRVTLRCSPRSGDLSVYWYQQSLDQGLQFLIQYYNGEERAKGNILERFSAQQFPDLHSELNLSSLELGDSALYFCASSVQGVPYEQYFGPGTRLTVT.

CDR3 sequence reads: CASSDLGGSKETQYF. The CDR3, as DNA: TGTGCCAGCAGTGACCTCGGGGGGTCTAAAGAGACCCAGTACTTC. This chain joins TRBV2 and TRBJ2-5, with 7 bases lining up with TRBD2. V lost 3 bases, J lost 3 bases, and 7 bases stayed unmatched. The CDR3 loop spans 15 amino acids. Germline values: CDR1 SNHLY, CDR2 FYNNEI.

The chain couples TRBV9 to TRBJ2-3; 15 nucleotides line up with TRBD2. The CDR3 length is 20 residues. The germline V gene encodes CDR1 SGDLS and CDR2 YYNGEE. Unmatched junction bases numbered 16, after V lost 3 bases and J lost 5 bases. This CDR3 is CASSAHSGGGTSGRRDTQYF. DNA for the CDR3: TGTGCCAGCAGCGCCCACTCCGGGGGGGGGACTAGCGGGAGGCGAGATACGCAGTATTTT. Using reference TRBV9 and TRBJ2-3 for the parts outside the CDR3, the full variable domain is DSGVTQTPKHLITATGQRVTLRCSPRSGDLSVYWYQQSLDQGLQFLIQYYNGEERAKGNILERFSAQQFPDLHSELNLSSLELGDSALYFCASSAHSGGGTSGRRDTQYFGPGTRLTVL.

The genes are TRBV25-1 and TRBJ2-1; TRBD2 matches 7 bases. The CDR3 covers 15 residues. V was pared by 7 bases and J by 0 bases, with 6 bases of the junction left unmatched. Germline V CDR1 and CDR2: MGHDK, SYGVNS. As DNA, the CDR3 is TGTGCCAGCACCGTGGGGGGGAGCTCCTACAATGAGCAGTTCTTC. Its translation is CASTVGGSSYNEQFF.